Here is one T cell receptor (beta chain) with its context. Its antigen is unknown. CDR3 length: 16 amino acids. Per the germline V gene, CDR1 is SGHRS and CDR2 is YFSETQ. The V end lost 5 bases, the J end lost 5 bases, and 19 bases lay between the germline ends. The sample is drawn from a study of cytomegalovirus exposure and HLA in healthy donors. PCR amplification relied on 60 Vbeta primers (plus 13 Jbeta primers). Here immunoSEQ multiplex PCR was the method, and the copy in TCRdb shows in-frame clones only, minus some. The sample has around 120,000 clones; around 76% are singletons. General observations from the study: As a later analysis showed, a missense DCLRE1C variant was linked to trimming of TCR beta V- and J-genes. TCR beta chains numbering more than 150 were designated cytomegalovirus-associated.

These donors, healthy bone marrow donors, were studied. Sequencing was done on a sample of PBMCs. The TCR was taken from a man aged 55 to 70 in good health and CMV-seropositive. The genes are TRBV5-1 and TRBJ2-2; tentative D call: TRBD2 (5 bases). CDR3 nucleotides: TGCGCCAGCAGTGGAGGTCCGTTAGGCCCAACCGGGGAGCTGTTTTTT. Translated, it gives CASSGGPLGPTGELFF. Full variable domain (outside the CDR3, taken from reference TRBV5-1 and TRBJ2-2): KAGVTQTPRYLIKTRGQQVTLSCSPISGHRSVSWYQQTPGQGLQFLFEYFSETQRNKGNFPGRFSGRQFSNSRSEMNVSTLELGDSALYLCASSGGPLGPTGELFFGEGSRLTVL.